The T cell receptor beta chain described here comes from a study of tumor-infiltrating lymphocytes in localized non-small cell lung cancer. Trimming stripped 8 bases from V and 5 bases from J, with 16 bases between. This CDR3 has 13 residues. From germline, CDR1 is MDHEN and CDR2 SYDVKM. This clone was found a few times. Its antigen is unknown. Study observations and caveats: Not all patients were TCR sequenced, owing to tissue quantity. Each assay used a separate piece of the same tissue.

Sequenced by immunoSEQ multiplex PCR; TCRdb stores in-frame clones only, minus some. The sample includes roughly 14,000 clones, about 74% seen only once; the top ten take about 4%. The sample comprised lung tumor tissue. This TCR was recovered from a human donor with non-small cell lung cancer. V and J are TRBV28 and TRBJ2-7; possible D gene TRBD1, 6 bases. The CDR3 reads CASVQGSNHEQYF. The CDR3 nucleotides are TGTGCCAGCGTACAGGGTTCTAATCACGAGCAGTACTTC.